These T cell receptor beta chains were read from a single sample in a study of blood T cell repertoires in COVID-19. Only in-frame clones appear in the TCRdb table, and some are missing; sequencing was by immunoSEQ multiplex PCR. In the table there are 200,000 to 250,000 clones, 65% to 90% of which are singletons. Sequences were obtained from PBMCs or T cells enriched from blood (not recorded which). These receptors all stem from a woman aged 50 to 65 with acute COVID-19. Both conserved end residues are part of each CDR3. Each record gives: J gene, V gene, CDR3 protein.

TRBJ1-2 | TRBV2 | CASTGQGTSYGYTF
TRBJ1-5 | TRBV6-4 | CASSLQGNQPQHF
TRBJ2-1 | TRBV7-3 | CASSPRTSGMSSYNEQFF
TRBJ2-5 | TRBV5-1 | CASSGLGFAETQYF
TRBJ1-2 | TRBV19 | CASSRDRVNYGYTF
TRBJ2-4 | TRBV9 | CASSVEAGAGDLGNIQYF
TRBJ1-4 | TRBV4-3 | CASSQDGGNRANEKLFF
TRBJ2-7 | TRBV27 | CATLTSAGGPGYEQYF
TRBJ2-3 | TRBV11-2 | CASSGRQGPSDTQYF
TRBJ1-4 | TRBV7-9 | CASSLLEEKLFF
TRBJ2-3 | TRBV7-2 | CASSPTGTSVWGTQYF
TRBJ2-5 | TRBV13 | CASSSAQWGGGGVVETQYF
TRBJ1-5 | TRBV2 | CASLRDTNQPQHF
TRBJ2-7 | TRBV10-3 | CAISGGGSYEQYF
TRBJ2-7 | TRBV11-2 | CASSFAGGRDYEQYF
TRBJ1-2 | TRBV29-1 | CSVEGGGLNYGYTF
TRBJ2-1 | TRBV5-6 | CASSWDFESSYNEQFF
TRBJ2-7 | TRBV5-1 | CASSPDRASGRAASFSYEQYF
TRBJ1-4 | TRBV28 | CASSDNLQGTNEKLFF
TRBJ2-7 | TRBV6-2/TRBV6-3 | CASSYSPSGVATRLYEQYF
TRBJ2-7 | TRBV28 | CASRGRTGSSYEQYF
TRBJ2-1 | TRBV9 | CASSVEFSYNEQFF
TRBJ2-5 | TRBV20-1 | CSASLRGETQYF
TRBJ2-1 | TRBV27 | CASSFSSGGPPPFF
TRBJ2-5 | TRBV27 | CASSLTLTSRETQYF
TRBJ1-6 | TRBV6-5 | CASSYHTGLNSPLHF
TRBJ1-1 | TRBV6-5 | CAIRDRGLENTEAFF
TRBJ1-2 | TRBV14 | CASSPDRLGYTF
TRBJ2-3 | TRBV6-4 | CASKQTGTSDTQYF
TRBJ2-7 | TRBV10-2 | CASSETTGNTYEQYF
TRBJ2-2 | TRBV7-2 | CASSLAGLESGELFF
TRBJ2-7 | TRBV10-1 | CANPCGTSGSWQYF
TRBJ2-7 | TRBV27 | CASSFQVSYEQYF
TRBJ1-2 | TRBV28 | CASRTGGQGGGYTF
TRBJ2-3 | TRBV7-2 | CASSPTGRREPQYF